These 4 T cell receptor beta chains were sequenced from one sample in a study of Ad26.COV2.S vaccination and SARS-CoV-2 variants. This table comes from immunoSEQ multiplex PCR, and its TCRdb copy is limited to in-frame clones, with some not included. The sample shows around 380,000 clones, about 88% of them seen only once. Indicated treatment: roughly 20 received Ad26.COV2.S at low or high dose, single or two shots; about five received placebo; per-sample allocation not given. Collection of the samples took place on day 63 after the first injection of vaccine or placebo. The starting material was peripheral blood, obtained in a trial of Ad26.COV2.S vaccine versus placebo. These receptors all come from a person between 18 and 65 years old who received the Ad26.COV2.S COVID-19 vaccine or a placebo.

The chain carries TRBV5-1 and TRBJ2-1; 8 bases are a match to TRBD2. The germline CDR1 and CDR2 sequences are SGHRS and YFSETQ. Trimming cost V 5 bases and J 8 bases; bases outside gene matches: 9. This CDR3 region has 14 residues. The CDR3 bases are TGCGCCAGCAGGTCTACCGGGACTAGGGATGAGCAGTTCTTC. This sequence encodes CASRSTGTRDEQFF.

DNA for the CDR3: TGCGCCAGCAGCCTAAGACTAGCGGGGGCCCCTAGCACAGATACGCAGTATTTT. Protein product: CASSLRLAGAPSTDTQYF. The J gene is TRBJ2-3, the V gene TRBV4-1; 12 nucleotides agree with TRBD2. The junction had 8 bases not matched to a gene; V was cut back by 4 bases and J by 0 bases. This CDR3 comprises 18 residues. The germline gives CDR1 MGHRA, CDR2 YSYEKL.

The chain employs TRBV10-3 and TRBJ1-2; tentatively, D is TRBD1 (5 bases). V was trimmed by 2 bases and J by 6 bases, leaving 19 bases between them. This CDR3 has 16 residues. Germline V CDR1 and CDR2: ENHRY, SYGVKD. The CDR3 DNA is TGTGCCATCAGTGAGGAGGGACGGACCCGAGTGGATGGCTACACCTTC. As protein: CAISEEGRTRVDGYTF.

The chain links TRBV5-1 to TRBJ2-5; 9 nucleotides align to TRBD1. The CDR3 contains 15 residues. V trimming: 4 bases; J trimming: 5 bases; junction bases outside the gene matches: 9. Germline CDR1 SGHRS, CDR2 YFSETQ. CDR3 loop: CASSPGTGLGETQYF. The DNA of the CDR3 is TGCGCCAGCAGCCCCGGGACAGGGTTGGGGGAGACCCAGTACTTC. Filled out from reference TRBV5-1 and TRBJ2-5, the complete variable domain reads KAGVTQTPRYLIKTRGQQVTLSCSPISGHRSVSWYQQTPGQGLQFLFEYFSETQRNKGNFPGRFSGRQFSNSRSEMNVSTLELGDSALYLCASSPGTGLGETQYFGPGTRLLVL.